This note documents a single T cell receptor beta chain sequence. The antigen is undetermined. Here immunoSEQ multiplex PCR was the method, and the copy in TCRdb shows in-frame clones only, minus some. The sample shows approximately 82,000 clones, 80% to 95% of them seen only once. This sample stems from a study of Tregs in tolerant kidney transplant recipients. The germline V and J ends were trimmed by 1 base and 8 bases, with 17 bases remaining between them. Per germline, CDR1 SGHDN and CDR2 FVKESK. The CDR3 extends over 15 amino acids. Study observations and caveats: No direct test of biological reproducibility was done here. For some patients, primers changed over time, blocking nucleotide-level comparison. Activated donor B cell expansion appeared to reveal the most relevant donor-specific TCRbeta repertoire.

Related graft donors supplied nonmyeloablative bone marrow transplants, and mixed chimerism was transient. CD4+CD25+CD127- Tregs, CD4+CD25- non-Tregs, CD4 and CD8 cells were sorted. This rearrangement joins TRBV14 to TRBJ1-2, with D possibly being TRBD1 (5 bases). This specimen consisted of CD4+ T cells from blood (PBMCs), obtained 12 months after the transplant. The origin of this receptor is a human patient who received a combined kidney and bone marrow transplant. Among the T cells, some may be from the graft donor. CDR3 sequence: CASSQVLGRVKGYTF. The CDR3 DNA sequence: TGTGCCAGCAGCCAAGTATTGGGCAGGGTGAAGGGCTACACCTTC. Drawing the rest from reference TRBV14 and TRBJ1-2, the complete variable domain is EAGVTQFPSHSVIEKGQTVTLRCDPISGHDNLYWYRRVMGKEIKFLLHFVKESKQDESGMPNNRFLAERTGGTYSTLKVQPAELEDSGVYFCASSQVLGRVKGYTFGSGTRLTVV.